This TCR beta chain was sequenced in a study of beta chain features in type 1 diabetes. J was trimmed by 0 bases and V by 5 bases; bases with no gene match: 7. Germline CDR1 reads SGHTA; CDR2 reads FQGNSA. The CDR3 covers 17 residues. The authors reverse transcribed all of the isolated RNA, so sequencing captured expressed TCRB transcripts. Repertoires were generated with immunoSEQ multiplex PCR, while TCRdb's copy carries only in-frame clones and drops some. The profile covers about 350,000 clones, with about 19% appearing a single time and 0.035% to 0.05% taken by the ten largest. This clone was seen more than once but under ten times.

Sequenced: naive CD4+ T cells from blood. This chain connects TRBV7-2 to TRBJ2-6; 7 bases fit TRBD1. The sequence derives from a woman aged 18 to 35 in good health. In nucleotides, the CDR3 is TGTGCCAGCAGCAAACCGGGACAGAGCTCTGGGGCCAACGTCCTGACTTTC. Amino acid sequence: CASSKPGQSSGANVLTF.